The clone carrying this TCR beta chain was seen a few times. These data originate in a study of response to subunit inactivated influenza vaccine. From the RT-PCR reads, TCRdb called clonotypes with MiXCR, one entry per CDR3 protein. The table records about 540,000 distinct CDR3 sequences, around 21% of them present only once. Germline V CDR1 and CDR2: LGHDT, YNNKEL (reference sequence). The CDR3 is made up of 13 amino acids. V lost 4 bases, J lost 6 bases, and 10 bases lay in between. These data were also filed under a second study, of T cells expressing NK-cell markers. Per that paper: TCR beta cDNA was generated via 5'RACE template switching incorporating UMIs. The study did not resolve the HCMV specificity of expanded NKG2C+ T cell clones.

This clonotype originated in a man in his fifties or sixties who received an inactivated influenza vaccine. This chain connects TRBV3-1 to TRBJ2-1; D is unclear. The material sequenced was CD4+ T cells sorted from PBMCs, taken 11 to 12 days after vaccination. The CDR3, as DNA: TGTGCCAGCAGCCGGTACAAGGGCAATGAGCAGTTCTTC. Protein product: CASSRYKGNEQFF.